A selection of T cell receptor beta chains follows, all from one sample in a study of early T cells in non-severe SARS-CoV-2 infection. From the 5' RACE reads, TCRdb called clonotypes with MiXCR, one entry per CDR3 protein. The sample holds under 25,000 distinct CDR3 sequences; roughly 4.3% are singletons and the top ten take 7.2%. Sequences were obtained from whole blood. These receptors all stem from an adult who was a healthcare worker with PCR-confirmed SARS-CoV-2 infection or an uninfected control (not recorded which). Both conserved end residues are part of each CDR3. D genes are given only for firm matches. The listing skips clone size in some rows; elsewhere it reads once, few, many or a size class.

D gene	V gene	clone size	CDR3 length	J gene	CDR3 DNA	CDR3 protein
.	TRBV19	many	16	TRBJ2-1	TGTGCCAGTAGTACAGGCGGGGCTCTCTCCTACAATGAGCAGTTCTTC	CASSTGGALSYNEQFF
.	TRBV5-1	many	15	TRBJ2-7	TGCGCCAGCAGCTCTGACGGTAGGAGCTCCTACGAGCAGTACTTC	CASSSDGRSSYEQYF
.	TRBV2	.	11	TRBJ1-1	TGTGCCAGCAGGGGGACTGTCGAAGCTTTCTTT	CASRGTVEAFF
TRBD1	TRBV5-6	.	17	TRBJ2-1	TGTGCCAGCAGCTTACCCCCCGGGACAGGCCCCAGGAATGAGCAGTTCTTC	CASSLPPGTGPRNEQFF
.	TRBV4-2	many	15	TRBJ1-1	TGTGCCAGCAGCCAAGGGGAGGGCCTGGGTACTGAAGCTTTCTTT	CASSQGEGLGTEAFF
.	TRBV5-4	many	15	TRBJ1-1	TGTGCCAGCAGCTTGAAGGGCGGATTGAACACTGAAGCTTTCTTT	CASSLKGGLNTEAFF
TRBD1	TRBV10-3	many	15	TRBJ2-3	TGTGCCATCAGTGTTGCAGGGGGCTTCGCAGATACGCAGTATTTT	CAISVAGGFADTQYF
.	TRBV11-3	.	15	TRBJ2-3	TGTGCCAGCAGCTTAAAGCCGACAGGAACAGATACGCAGTATTTT	CASSLKPTGTDTQYF
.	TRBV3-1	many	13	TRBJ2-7	TGTGCCAGCAGCCACGGACTGGCCTGGGAGCAGTACTTC	CASSHGLAWEQYF
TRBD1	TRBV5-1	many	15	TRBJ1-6	TGCGCCAGCAGCCGAACAGGGGCATTTGATTCACCCCTCCACTTT	CASSRTGAFDSPLHF
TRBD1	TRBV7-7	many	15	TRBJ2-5	TGTGCTAGCAGCCGCTGGGACAGGCCGACGGGGCCCCAGTACTTC	CASSRWDRPTGPQYF
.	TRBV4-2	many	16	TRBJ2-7	TGTGCCAGCAGCCAAGATCTTGTGAACCTTAGGGACGAGCAGTACTTC	CASSQDLVNLRDEQYF
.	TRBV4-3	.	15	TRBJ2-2	TGCGCCAGCAGCCGTAACGGGGCGGACACCGGGGAGCTGTTTTTT	CASSRNGADTGELFF
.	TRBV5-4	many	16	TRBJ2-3	TGTGCCAGCAGCCTAATAAGGAGAACTAGCACAGATACGCAGTATTTT	CASSLIRRTSTDTQYF
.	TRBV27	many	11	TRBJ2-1	TGTGCCAGCACCTCCCGAGATGAGCAGTTCTTC	CASTSRDEQFF
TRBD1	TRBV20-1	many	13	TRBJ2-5	TGCAGTGCTGGAGTGACAGGGCGAGAGACCCAGTACTTC	CSAGVTGRETQYF
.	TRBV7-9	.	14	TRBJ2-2	TGTGCCAGCAGCTTAGAACTGGACACCGGGGAGCTGTTTTTT	CASSLELDTGELFF
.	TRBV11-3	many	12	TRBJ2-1	TGTGCCAGCAGCCCAAGGGTAGGCGAGCAGTTCTTC	CASSPRVGEQFF
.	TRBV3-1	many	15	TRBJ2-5	TGTGCCAGCAGCCCTCGGGGGCGGATCAGGGAGACCCAGTACTTC	CASSPRGRIRETQYF
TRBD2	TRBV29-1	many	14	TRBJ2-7	TGCAGCGTTGAAGTTAGCGGGGGGGCAAACGAGCAGTACTTC	CSVEVSGGANEQYF
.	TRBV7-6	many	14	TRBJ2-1	TGTGCCAGCAGCGTCAGCGGGTGGTACAATGAGCAGTTCTTC	CASSVSGWYNEQFF
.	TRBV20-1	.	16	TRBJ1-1	TGCAGTGCTAGAGATCTGGAAGTAGGAGGGAACACTGAAGCTTTCTTT	CSARDLEVGGNTEAFF
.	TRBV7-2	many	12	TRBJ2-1	TGTGCCAGCAGCTTGGACTTAAATGAGCAGTTCTTC	CASSLDLNEQFF
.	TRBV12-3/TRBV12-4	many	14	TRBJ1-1	TGTGCCAGCAGTATCCCCGGGCCCAACACTGAAGCTTTCTTT	CASSIPGPNTEAFF
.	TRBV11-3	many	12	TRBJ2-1	TGTGCCAGCAGTCAGCAGGGCAATGAGCAGTTCTTC	CASSQQGNEQFF
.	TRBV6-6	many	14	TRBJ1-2	TGTGCCAGCAGCCTCCTTGTGACAGCCTATGGCTACACCTTC	CASSLLVTAYGYTF
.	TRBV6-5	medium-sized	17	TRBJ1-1	TGTGCCAGCAGTTACCTAACAGGGACTGCGTTGAACACTGAAGCTTTCTTT	CASSYLTGTALNTEAFF
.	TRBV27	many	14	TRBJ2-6	TGTGCCAGCAGTTCCCTCCCTGGGGCCAACGTCCTGACTTTC	CASSSLPGANVLTF
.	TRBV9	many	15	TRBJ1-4	TGTGCCAGCAGGCACGGGGAAGGCACTAATGAAAAACTGTTTTTT	CASRHGEGTNEKLFF
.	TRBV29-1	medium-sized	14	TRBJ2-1	TGCAGCGTTTCCCCGTGGGGCAGGTACAATGAGCAGTTCTTC	CSVSPWGRYNEQFF
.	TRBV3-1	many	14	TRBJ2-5	TGTGCCAGCAGCCATGCGGCAGTACAAGAGACCCAGTACTTC	CASSHAAVQETQYF
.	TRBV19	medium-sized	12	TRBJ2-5	TGTGCCAGTAGACTAGCTGGCGAGACCCAGTACTTC	CASRLAGETQYF
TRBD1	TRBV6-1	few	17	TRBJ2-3	TGTGCCAGCAGTGAAGAAAAGGGACAGGGGGCGGGAGATACGCAGTATTTT	CASSEEKGQGAGDTQYF
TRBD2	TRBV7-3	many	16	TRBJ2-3	TGTGCCAGCAGCCGACGGACTAGCGGGGGAACAGATACGCAGTATTTT	CASSRRTSGGTDTQYF
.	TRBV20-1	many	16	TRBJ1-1	TGCAGTGCTCCTAGGGGGAATTTGGAACCGAACACTGAAGCTTTCTTT	CSAPRGNLEPNTEAFF
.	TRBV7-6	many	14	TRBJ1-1	TGTGCCAGCAGCTTAGGGCAGGTCAACACTGAAGCTTTCTTT	CASSLGQVNTEAFF